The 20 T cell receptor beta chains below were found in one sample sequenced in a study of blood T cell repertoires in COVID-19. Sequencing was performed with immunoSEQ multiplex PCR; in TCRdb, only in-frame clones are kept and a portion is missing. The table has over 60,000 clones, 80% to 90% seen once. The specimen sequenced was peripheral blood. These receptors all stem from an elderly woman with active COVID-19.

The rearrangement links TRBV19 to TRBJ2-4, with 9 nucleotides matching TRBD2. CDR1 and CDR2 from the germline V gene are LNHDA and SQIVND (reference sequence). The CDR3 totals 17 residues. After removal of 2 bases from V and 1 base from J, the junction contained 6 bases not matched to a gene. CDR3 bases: TGTGCCAGTAGTATACCCGGGACTAGCCGGGCCAAAAACATTCAGTACTTC. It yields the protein CASSIPGTSRAKNIQYF. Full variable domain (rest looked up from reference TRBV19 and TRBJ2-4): DGGITQSPKYLFRKEGQNVTLSCEQNLNHDAMYWYRQDPGQGLRLIYYSQIVNDFQKGDIAEGYSVSREKKESFPLTVTSAQKNPTAFYLCASSIPGTSRAKNIQYFGAGTRLSVL.

The CDR3 spells CASSTSTDTQYF. DNA of the CDR3: TGTGCCAGCAGCACATCCACAGATACGCAGTATTTT. V and J are TRBV7-9 and TRBJ2-3; D not resolved. V lost 5 bases to trimming and J lost 2 bases, with 5 bases between them. The CDR3 totals 12 residues. Per the germline V gene, CDR1 is SEHNR and CDR2 is FQNEAQ (reference sequence).

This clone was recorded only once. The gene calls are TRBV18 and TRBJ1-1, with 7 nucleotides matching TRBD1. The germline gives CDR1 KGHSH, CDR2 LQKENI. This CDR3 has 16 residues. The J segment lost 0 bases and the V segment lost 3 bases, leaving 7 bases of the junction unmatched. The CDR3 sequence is CASSPRQGDMNTEAFF. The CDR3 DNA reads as TGTGCCAGCTCACCGAGGCAGGGGGACATGAACACTGAAGCTTTCTTT.

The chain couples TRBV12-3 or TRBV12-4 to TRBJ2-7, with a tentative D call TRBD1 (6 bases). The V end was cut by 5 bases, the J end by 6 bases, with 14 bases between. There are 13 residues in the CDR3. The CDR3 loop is CASSILGRGEQYF. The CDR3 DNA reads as TGTGCCAGCAGTATCCTAGGCAGGGGCGAGCAGTACTTC.

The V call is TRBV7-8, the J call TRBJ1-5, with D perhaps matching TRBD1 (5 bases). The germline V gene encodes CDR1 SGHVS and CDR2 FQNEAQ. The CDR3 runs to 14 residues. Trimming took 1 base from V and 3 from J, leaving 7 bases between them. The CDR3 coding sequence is TGTGCCAGCAGCTTAGTGACAGACAATCAGCCCCAGCATTTT. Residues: CASSLVTDNQPQHF.

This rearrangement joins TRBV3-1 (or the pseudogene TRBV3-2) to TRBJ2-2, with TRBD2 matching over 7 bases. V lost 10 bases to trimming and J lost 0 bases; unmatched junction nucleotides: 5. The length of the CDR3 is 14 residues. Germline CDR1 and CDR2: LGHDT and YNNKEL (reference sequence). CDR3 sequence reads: CATRGSSNTGELFF. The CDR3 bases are TGTGCCACCCGCGGGAGTTCGAACACCGGGGAGCTGTTTTTT.

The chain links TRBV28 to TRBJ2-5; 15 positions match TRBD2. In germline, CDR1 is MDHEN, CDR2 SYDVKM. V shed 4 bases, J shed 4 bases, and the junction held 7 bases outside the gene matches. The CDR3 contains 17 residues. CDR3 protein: CASSSPRTSGRAETQYF. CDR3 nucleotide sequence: TGTGCCAGCAGTTCGCCTAGGACTAGCGGGAGGGCAGAGACCCAGTACTTC. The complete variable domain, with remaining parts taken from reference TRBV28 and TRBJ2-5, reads DVKVTQSSRYLVKRTGEKVFLECVQDMDHENMFWYRQDPGLGLRLIYFSYDVKMKEKGDIPEGYSVSREKKERFSLILESASTNQTSMYLCASSSPRTSGRAETQYFGPGTRLLVL.

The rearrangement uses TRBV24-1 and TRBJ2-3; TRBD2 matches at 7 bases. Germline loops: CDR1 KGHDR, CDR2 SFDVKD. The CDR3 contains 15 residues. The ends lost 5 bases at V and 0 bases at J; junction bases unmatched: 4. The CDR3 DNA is TGTGCCACCAGTGCGACTAGCCCCAGCACAGATACGCAGTATTTT. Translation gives CATSATSPSTDTQYF.

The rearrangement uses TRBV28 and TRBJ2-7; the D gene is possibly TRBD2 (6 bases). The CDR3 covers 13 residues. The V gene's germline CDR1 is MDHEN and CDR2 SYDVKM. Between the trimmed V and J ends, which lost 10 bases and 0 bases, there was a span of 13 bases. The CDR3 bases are TGTGCCACTCTTAGGCGGGACTCCTACGAGCAGTACTTC. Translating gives CATLRRDSYEQYF.

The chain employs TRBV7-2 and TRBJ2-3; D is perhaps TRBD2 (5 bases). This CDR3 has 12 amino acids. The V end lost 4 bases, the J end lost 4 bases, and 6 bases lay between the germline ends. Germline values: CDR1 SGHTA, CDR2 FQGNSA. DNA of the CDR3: TGTGCCAGCAGCTACGGGGCAGATACGCAGTATTTT. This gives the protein CASSYGADTQYF.

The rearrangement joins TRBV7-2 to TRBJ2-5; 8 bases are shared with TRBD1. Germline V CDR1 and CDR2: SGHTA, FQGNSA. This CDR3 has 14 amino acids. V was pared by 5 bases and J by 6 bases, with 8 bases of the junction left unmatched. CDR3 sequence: CASSTGRTGQTQYF. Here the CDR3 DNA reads TGTGCCAGCAGCACCGGGCGGACAGGGCAGACCCAGTACTTC. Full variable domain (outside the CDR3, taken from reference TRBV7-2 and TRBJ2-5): GAGVSQSPSNKVTEKGKDVELRCDPISGHTALYWYRQSLGQGLEFLIYFQGNSAPDKSGLPSDRFSAERTGGSVSTLTIQRTQQEDSAVYLCASSTGRTGQTQYFGPGTRLLVL.

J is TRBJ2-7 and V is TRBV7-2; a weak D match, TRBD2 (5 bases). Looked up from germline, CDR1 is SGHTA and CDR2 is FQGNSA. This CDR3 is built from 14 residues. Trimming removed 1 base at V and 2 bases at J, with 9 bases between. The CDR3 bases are TGTGCCAGCAGCTTAGTCGGGGATCCCTACGAGCAGTACTTC. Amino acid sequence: CASSLVGDPYEQYF.

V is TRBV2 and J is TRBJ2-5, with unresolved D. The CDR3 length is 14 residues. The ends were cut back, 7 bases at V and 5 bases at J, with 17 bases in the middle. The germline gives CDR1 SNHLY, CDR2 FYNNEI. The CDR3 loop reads CASIKAARRETQYF. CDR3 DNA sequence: TGTGCCAGCATTAAGGCTGCGCGGCGGGAGACCCAGTACTTC.

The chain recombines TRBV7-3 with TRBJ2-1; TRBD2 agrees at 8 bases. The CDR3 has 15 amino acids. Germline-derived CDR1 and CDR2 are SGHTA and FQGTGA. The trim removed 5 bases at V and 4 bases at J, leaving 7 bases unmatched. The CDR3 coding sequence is TGTGCCAGCAGCCCAGGACTAGCTCTTTACAATGAGCAGTTCTTC. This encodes CASSPGLALYNEQFF. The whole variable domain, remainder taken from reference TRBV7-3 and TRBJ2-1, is GAGVSQTPSNKVTEKGKYVELRCDPISGHTALYWYRQSLGQGPEFLIYFQGTGAADDSGLPNDRFFAVRPEGSVSTLKIQRTERGDSAVYLCASSPGLALYNEQFFGPGTRLTVL.

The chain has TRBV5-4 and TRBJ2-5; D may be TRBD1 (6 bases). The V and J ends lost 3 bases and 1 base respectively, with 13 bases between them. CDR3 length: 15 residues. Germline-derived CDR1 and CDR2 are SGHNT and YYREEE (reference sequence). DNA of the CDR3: TGTGCCAGCAGCTCTTCAGGGGTCGGCCAAGAGACCCAGTACTTC. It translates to CASSSSGVGQETQYF.

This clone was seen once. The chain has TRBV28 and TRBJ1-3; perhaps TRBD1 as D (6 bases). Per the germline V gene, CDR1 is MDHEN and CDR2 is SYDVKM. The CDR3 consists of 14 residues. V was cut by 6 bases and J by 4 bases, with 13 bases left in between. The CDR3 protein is CASRERGGGNTIYF. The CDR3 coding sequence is TGTGCCAGCAGGGAACGGGGGGGCGGAAACACCATATATTTT.

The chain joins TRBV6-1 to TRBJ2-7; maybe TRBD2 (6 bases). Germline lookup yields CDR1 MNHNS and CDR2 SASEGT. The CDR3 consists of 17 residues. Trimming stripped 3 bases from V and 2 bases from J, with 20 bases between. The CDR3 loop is CASSEHPSWRGPYEQYF. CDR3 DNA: TGTGCCAGCAGTGAGCATCCTTCCTGGCGGGGCCCCTACGAGCAGTACTTC.

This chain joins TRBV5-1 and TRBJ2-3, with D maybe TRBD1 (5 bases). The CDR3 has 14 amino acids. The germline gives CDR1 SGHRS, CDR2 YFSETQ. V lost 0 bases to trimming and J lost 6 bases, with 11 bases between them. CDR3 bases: TGCGCCAGCAGCTTGGAGCAGGGCCAGGATACGCAGTATTTT. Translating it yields CASSLEQGQDTQYF. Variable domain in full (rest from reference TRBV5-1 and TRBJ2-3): KAGVTQTPRYLIKTRGQQVTLSCSPISGHRSVSWYQQTPGQGLQFLFEYFSETQRNKGNFPGRFSGRQFSNSRSEMNVSTLELGDSALYLCASSLEQGQDTQYFGPGTRLTVL.

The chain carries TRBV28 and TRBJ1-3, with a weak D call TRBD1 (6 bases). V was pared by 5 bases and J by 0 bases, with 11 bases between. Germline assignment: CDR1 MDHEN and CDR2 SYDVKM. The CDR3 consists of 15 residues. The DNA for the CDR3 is TGTGCCAGCAGTATTGGACAGCTCTCTGGAAACACCATATATTTT. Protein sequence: CASSIGQLSGNTIYF.

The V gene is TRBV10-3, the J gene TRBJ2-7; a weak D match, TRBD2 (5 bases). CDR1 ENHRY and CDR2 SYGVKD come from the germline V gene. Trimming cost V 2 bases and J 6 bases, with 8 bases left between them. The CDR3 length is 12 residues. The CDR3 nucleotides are TGTGCCATCAGTGAGGGGAGAGGCGAGCAGTACTTC. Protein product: CAISEGRGEQYF.